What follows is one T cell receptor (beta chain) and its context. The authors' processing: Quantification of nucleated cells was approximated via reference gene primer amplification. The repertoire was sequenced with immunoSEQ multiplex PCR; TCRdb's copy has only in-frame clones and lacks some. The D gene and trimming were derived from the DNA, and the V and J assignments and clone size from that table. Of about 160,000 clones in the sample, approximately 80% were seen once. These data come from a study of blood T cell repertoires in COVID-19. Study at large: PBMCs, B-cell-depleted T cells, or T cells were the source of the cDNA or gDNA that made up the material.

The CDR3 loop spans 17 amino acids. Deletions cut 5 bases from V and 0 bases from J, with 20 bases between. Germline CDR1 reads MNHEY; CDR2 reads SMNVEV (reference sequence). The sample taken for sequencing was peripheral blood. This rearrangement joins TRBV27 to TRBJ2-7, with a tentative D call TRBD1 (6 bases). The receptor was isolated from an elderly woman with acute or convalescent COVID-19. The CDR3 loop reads CASSRQVGTLSSYEQYF. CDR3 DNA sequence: TGTGCCAGCAGTCGACAGGTCGGAACCCTGAGCTCCTACGAGCAGTACTTC.